This passage covers 12 T cell receptor beta chains from one sample sequenced in a study of Ad26.COV2.S vaccination and SARS-CoV-2 variants. Treatment noted: roughly 19 received Ad26.COV2.S at low or high dose, single or two shots; roughly five received placebo; per-sample allocation not given. Sampling took place 63 days after the first vaccine or placebo injection. TCRdb's table, derived via immunoSEQ multiplex PCR, lists solely in-frame clones and lacks some. This table has around 450,000 clones, about 89% appearing once. Here the sequenced sample was peripheral blood, taken in a trial of Ad26.COV2.S vaccine versus placebo. The source of these receptors is a person between 18 and 60 years old who received the Ad26.COV2.S COVID-19 vaccine or a placebo.

V is TRBV24-1 and J is TRBJ2-2; D uncertain. Trimming shortened V by 6 bases and J by 4 bases, and 5 bases separated the two germline ends. Germline CDR1 reads KGHDR; CDR2 reads SFDVKD. CDR3 length: 12 amino acids. CDR3 DNA: TGTGCCACCAGTTTTACCACCGGGGAGCTGTTTTTT. This codes for CATSFTTGELFF.

This chain joins TRBV5-4 and TRBJ2-2, with D possibly being TRBD1 or TRBD2 (6 bases each). This CDR3 is 16 amino acids long. Per germline, CDR1 SGHNT and CDR2 YYREEE (reference sequence). Trimming cost V 3 bases and J 4 bases, with 16 bases left between them. The CDR3 here is CASSYPRQEGTGELFF. The CDR3 coding sequence is TGTGCCAGCAGCTACCCAAGACAGGAGGGCACCGGGGAGCTGTTTTTT.

This clone was seen a single time. This chain connects TRBV30 to TRBJ2-1; no clear D gene. V was trimmed by 2 bases and J by 6 bases, leaving 14 bases between them. CDR3 length equals 14 residues. From germline, CDR1 is GTSNPN and CDR2 SVGIG (reference sequence). The CDR3 nucleotides are TGTGCCTGGAGTCAAACTAACCCCCGCAATGAGCAGTTCTTC. Its translation is CAWSQTNPRNEQFF.

V and J are TRBV7-9 and TRBJ1-1; D gene uncertain. The CDR3 is 13 amino acids. From germline, CDR1 is SEHNR and CDR2 FQNEAQ (reference sequence). The V and J ends lost 2 bases and 5 bases respectively, with 9 bases between them. The CDR3 DNA sequence: TGTGCCAGCAGCTTAATCGCGGGGACTGAAGCTTTCTTT. This codes for CASSLIAGTEAFF.

The chain carries TRBV3-1 (or the pseudogene TRBV3-2) and TRBJ2-1, with TRBD1 matching 7 bases. V lost 1 base and J lost 10; bases outside the gene matches: 1. The CDR3 spans 12 residues. The germline CDR1 and CDR2 sequences are LGHDT and YNNKEL (reference sequence). The CDR3 DNA is TGTGCCAGCAGCCAAGTGGACAGGGAGCAGTTCTTC. Translated, it gives CASSQVDREQFF.

The chain has TRBV11-2 and TRBJ2-7, with TRBD1 matching over 7 bases. The V gene's germline CDR1 is SGHAT and CDR2 FQNNGV. The V gene end was trimmed by 5 bases and the J gene end by 1 base; junction bases not matched to a gene: 14. The CDR3 loop spans 17 amino acids. The CDR3 DNA reads TGTGCCAGCAGCCGAGGGCAAGGGGGCGAGAAATCCTACGAGCAGTACTTC. Residues: CASSRGQGGEKSYEQYF.

The genes are TRBV5-1 and TRBJ1-1, with D possibly being TRBD1 (6 bases). With 7 bases removed from V and 4 bases from J, the gap between germline ends came to 17 bases. Germline lookup yields CDR1 SGHRS and CDR2 YFSETQ. This CDR3 has 14 residues. CDR3 bases: TGCGCCAGCGCGGAACAGGGTCTATTCACTGAAGCTTTCTTT. The encoded protein is CASAEQGLFTEAFF.

J is TRBJ2-3 and V is TRBV19, with a tentative D call TRBD1 (5 bases). CDR1 is LNHDA and CDR2 is SQIVND in the germline V gene (reference sequence). This CDR3 is built from 15 residues. V shed 4 bases and J shed 3 bases, with 14 bases lying between them. CDR3 sequence (DNA): TGTGCCAGTAGTAGACCCCACCAGGGTACAGATACGCAGTATTTT. Protein: CASSRPHQGTDTQYF.

The chain links TRBV4-3 to TRBJ1-2, with D possibly TRBD1 on 5 matching bases. Trimming pared 1 base from V and 5 bases from J, leaving 17 bases between. Germline-derived CDR1 and CDR2 are LGHNA and YSLEER. This CDR3 is built from 16 residues. The CDR3 spells CASSQGRPGSAYGYTF. The DNA for the CDR3 is TGCGCCAGCAGCCAAGGCCGTCCAGGGAGCGCTTATGGCTACACCTTC.

The J gene is TRBJ2-7, the V gene TRBV27; 12 nucleotides line up with TRBD2. Trimming removed 5 bases from V and 3 bases from J; junction bases left unmatched: 5. The CDR3 is made up of 15 amino acids. Looked up from germline, CDR1 is MNHEY and CDR2 is SMNVEV (reference sequence). DNA for the CDR3: TGTGCCAGCAGTATTCTAGCGGGAGGGTACTACGAGCAGTACTTC. Translation: CASSILAGGYYEQYF.

The rearrangement links TRBV7-9 to TRBJ1-6, with 9 bases aligning to TRBD1. CDR3 length: 18 amino acids. V shed 5 bases and J 10 bases; nucleotides not matched to a gene: 18. In germline, CDR1 is SEHNR, CDR2 FQNEAQ (reference sequence). CDR3 DNA sequence: TGTGCCAGCAGCCCACAACCCACCTGGACAGGGGTAAGGTCACCCCTCCACTTT. Residues: CASSPQPTWTGVRSPLHF.

The V call is TRBV6-2 or TRBV6-3, the J call TRBJ1-5, with 8 bases fitting TRBD1. Trimming at V came to 6 bases and at J to 4 bases, leaving 8 bases not matched to a gene. The CDR3 loop spans 15 amino acids. In germline, CDR1 is MNHEY, CDR2 SVGEGT. In DNA form, the CDR3 reads TGTGCCAGCAGCTTTCGACAGGGGAGGAATCAGCCCCAGCATTTT. Amino acid sequence: CASSFRQGRNQPQHF.